This is a list of T cell receptor beta chains from one sample in a study of blood T cell repertoires in COVID-19. Here immunoSEQ multiplex PCR was the method, and the copy in TCRdb shows in-frame clones only, minus some. The data hold roughly 150,000 clones, with approximately 81% observed a single time. The sample comprised peripheral blood. The origin of the receptors is a woman aged 45 to 65 with COVID-19, enrolled during active disease. CDR3s include the opening cysteine and the closing phenylalanine or tryptophan. D genes are given only for firm matches.

D gene | J gene | V gene | CDR3 DNA | CDR3 protein
. | TRBJ1-2 | TRBV4-3 | TGCGCCAGCAGCCAAGAGGACAACATTGACGGCTACACCTTC | CASSQEDNIDGYTF
. | TRBJ2-6 | TRBV5-1 | TGCGCCAGCAGCGGACATGGGTCATCTGGGGCCAACGTCCTGACTTTC | CASSGHGSSGANVLTF
. | TRBJ2-2 | TRBV9 | TGTGCCAGCAGCCCAGGGCGTACCGGGGAGCTGTTTTTT | CASSPGRTGELFF
. | TRBJ2-2 | TRBV10-2 | TGCGCCAGCATGGGGAGATCACTCCGGGTTCAAACCGGGGGGGAGCTGTTTTTT | CASMGRSLRVQTGGELFF
. | TRBJ2-3 | TRBV25-1 | TGTGCCAGCACCCACAGGAGAAACACAGATACGCAGTATTTT | CASTHRRNTDTQYF
TRBD1 | TRBJ2-2 | TRBV19 | TGTGCCAGTAGCATTCAGGGGGCTGGGGGGACCGGGGAGCTGTTTTTT | CASSIQGAGGTGELFF
TRBD2 | TRBJ2-7 | TRBV28 | TGTGCCAGCAGTTTGAGCGGGGGGACCCCCTACGAGCAGTACTTC | CASSLSGGTPYEQYF
TRBD1 | TRBJ2-5 | TRBV24-1 | TGTGCCACCAGTGTGGGACAGGGGGGCCTTGAAGAGACCCAGTACTTC | CATSVGQGGLEETQYF
. | TRBJ1-3 | TRBV15 | TGTGCCACGAGACAGGCCTCTGGAAACACCATATATTTT | CATRQASGNTIYF
. | TRBJ1-1 | TRBV3-1/TRBV3-2 | TGTGCCAGCAGCCAACCCCACACAGGGATCACTGAAGCTTTCTTT | CASSQPHTGITEAFF